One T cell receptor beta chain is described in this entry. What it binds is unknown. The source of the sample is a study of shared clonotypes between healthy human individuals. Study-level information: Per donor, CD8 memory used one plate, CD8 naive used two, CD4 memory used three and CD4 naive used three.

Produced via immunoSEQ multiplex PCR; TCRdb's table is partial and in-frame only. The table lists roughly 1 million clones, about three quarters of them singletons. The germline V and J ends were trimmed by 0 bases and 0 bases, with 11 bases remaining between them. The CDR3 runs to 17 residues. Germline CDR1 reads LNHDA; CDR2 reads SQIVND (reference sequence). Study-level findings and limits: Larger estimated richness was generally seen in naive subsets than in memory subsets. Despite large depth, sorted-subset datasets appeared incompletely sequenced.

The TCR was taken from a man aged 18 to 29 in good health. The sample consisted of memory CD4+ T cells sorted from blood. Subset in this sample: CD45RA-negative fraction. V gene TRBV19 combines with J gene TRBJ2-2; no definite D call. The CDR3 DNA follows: TGTGCCAGTAGTATAGATCATAGCAGACCGAACACCGGGGAGCTGTTTTTT. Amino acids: CASSIDHSRPNTGELFF.